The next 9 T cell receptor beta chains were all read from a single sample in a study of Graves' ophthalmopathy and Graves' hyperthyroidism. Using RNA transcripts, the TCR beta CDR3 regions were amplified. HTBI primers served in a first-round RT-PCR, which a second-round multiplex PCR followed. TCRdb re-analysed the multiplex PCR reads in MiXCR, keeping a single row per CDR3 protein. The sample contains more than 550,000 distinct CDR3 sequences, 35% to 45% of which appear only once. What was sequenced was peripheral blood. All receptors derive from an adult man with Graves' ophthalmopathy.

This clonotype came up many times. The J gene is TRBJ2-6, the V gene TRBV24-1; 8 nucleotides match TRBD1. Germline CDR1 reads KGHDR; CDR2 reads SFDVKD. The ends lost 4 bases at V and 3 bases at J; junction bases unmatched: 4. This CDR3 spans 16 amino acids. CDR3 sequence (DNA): TGTGCCACCAGTGAGACAGGGGTCGGTGGGGCCAACGTCCTGACTTTC. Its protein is CATSETGVGGANVLTF.

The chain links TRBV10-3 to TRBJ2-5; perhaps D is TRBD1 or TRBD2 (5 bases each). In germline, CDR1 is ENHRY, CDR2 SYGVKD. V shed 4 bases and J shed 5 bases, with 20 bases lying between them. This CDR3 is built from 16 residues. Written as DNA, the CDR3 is TGTGCCATCAGTGCTGACTCGGGCTCCCGGGGCGAGACCCAGTACTTC. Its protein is CAISADSGSRGETQYF.

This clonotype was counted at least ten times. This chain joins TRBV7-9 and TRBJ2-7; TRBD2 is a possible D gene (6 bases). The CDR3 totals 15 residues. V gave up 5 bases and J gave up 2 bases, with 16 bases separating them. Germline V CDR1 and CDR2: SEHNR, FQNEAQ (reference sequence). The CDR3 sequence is CASSRAAGSPYEQYF. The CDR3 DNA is TGTGCCAGCAGCCGAGCGGCGGGGTCTCCCTACGAGCAGTACTTC.

CDR3 DNA: TGCGCCAGCAGCCAAGATAAGGTTCTGGGTAAAACCGGGGAGCTGTTTTTT. Its protein product is CASSQDKVLGKTGELFF. This chain uses TRBV4-3 with TRBJ2-2; the D is unclear. Germline CDR1 and CDR2: LGHNA and YSLEER. There are 17 residues in the CDR3. V lost 0 bases and J 5 bases, leaving 16 bases between the germline ends.

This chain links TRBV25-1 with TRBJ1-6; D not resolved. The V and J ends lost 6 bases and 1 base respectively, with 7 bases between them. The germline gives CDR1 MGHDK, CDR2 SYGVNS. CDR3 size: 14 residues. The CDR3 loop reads CASRPESYNSPLHF. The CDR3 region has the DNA TGTGCCAGCAGGCCAGAATCCTATAATTCACCCCTCCACTTT.

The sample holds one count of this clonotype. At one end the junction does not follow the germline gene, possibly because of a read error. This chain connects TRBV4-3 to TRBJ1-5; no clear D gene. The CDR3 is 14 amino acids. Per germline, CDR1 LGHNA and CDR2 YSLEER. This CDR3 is CASSPSGSFQPRHF. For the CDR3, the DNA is TGCGCCAGCAGCCCCTCTGGGTCTTTTCAGCCCCGGCATTTT.

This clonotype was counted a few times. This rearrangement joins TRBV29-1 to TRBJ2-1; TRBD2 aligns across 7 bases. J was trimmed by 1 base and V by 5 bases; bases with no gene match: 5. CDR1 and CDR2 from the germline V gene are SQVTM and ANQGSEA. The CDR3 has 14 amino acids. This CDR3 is CSVSSGFSYNEQFF. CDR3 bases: TGCAGCGTTAGTAGCGGGTTTTCCTACAATGAGCAGTTCTTC.

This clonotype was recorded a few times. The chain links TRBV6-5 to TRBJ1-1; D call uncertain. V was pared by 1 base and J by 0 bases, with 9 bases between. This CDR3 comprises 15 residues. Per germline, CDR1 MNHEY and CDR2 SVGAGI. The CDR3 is CASSYFGRVNTEAFF. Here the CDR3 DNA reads TGTGCCAGCAGTTACTTTGGCAGAGTGAACACTGAAGCTTTCTTT.

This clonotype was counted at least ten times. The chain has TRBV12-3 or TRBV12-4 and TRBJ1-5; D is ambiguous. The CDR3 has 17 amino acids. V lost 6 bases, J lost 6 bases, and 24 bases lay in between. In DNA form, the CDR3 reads TGTGCCAGCAGGCCAACCCACTGGCCCAGCTACGGTCAGCCCCAGCATTTT. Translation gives CASRPTHWPSYGQPQHF.